The rows below give T cell receptor beta chains drawn from one sample of a study of metastatic and nonmetastatic thyroid tumors. TCRdb recomputed clones from the PCR reads via MiXCR. This sample yields some 69,000 clones, of which approximately 15% are seen a single time; 5% to 8% belongs to the top ten. The sample consisted of blood. These receptors all stem from a male donor with papillary thyroid cancer or a benign thyroid nodule (not recorded which). Some clones in this sample may be carry-over from other donors' samples. Both conserved end residues are part of each CDR3. Each record gives: CDR3 protein, CDR3 DNA, V gene, J gene, D gene, clone size. The D gene is left open where the match is weak. Some rows mark clone size as missing; the rest say once, few, many or name a class of expanded clone.

CDR3 protein: CASSYSRIPYYGYTF; CDR3 DNA: TGTGCCAGCAGTTACTCGAGGATCCCATACTATGGCTACACCTTC; V gene: TRBV6-4; J gene: TRBJ1-2; D gene: -; clone size: few
CDR3 protein: CASSHRWGGGQPQHF; CDR3 DNA: TGTGCCAGCAGCCACCGTTGGGGAGGAGGACAGCCCCAGCATTTT; V gene: TRBV28; J gene: TRBJ1-5; D gene: -; clone size: many
CDR3 protein: CASSSWTGIGYTF; CDR3 DNA: TGTGCCAGCAGCTCCTGGACAGGGATCGGCTACACCTTC; V gene: TRBV7-2; J gene: TRBJ1-2; D gene: TRBD1; clone size: -
CDR3 protein: CASSSSGSNSSYEQYF; CDR3 DNA: TGTGCCAGCAGCAGTAGCGGGAGTAACAGCTCCTACGAGCAGTACTTC; V gene: TRBV7-4; J gene: TRBJ2-7; D gene: TRBD2; clone size: -
CDR3 protein: CASKTLAGPFNEQFF; CDR3 DNA: TGTGCCAGCAAGACTCTAGCGGGGCCTTTCAATGAGCAGTTCTTC; V gene: TRBV6-4; J gene: TRBJ2-1; D gene: TRBD2; clone size: many
CDR3 protein: CASSYAWADGYTF; CDR3 DNA: TGTGCCAGCAGTTACGCGTGGGCGGATGGCTACACCTTC; V gene: TRBV6-2/TRBV6-3; J gene: TRBJ1-2; D gene: -; clone size: many
CDR3 protein: CASSEWTGGAGRPYNEQFF; CDR3 DNA: TGCGCCAGCAGCGAATGGACAGGGGGCGCGGGAAGACCCTACAATGAGCAGTTCTTC; V gene: TRBV5-1; J gene: TRBJ2-1; D gene: TRBD1; clone size: -
CDR3 protein: CASSLRGLQETQYF; CDR3 DNA: TGTGCCAGCAGCCTCCGGGGTCTTCAAGAGACCCAGTACTTC; V gene: TRBV9; J gene: TRBJ2-5; D gene: -; clone size: many
CDR3 protein: CSASRWGLGQETQYF; CDR3 DNA: TGCAGTGCTAGCCGATGGGGACTGGGGCAAGAGACCCAGTACTTC; V gene: TRBV20-1; J gene: TRBJ2-5; D gene: -; clone size: many
CDR3 protein: CASSEAGNTEAFF; CDR3 DNA: TGTGCCAGCAGTGAAGCGGGGAACACTGAAGCTTTCTTT; V gene: TRBV2; J gene: TRBJ1-1; D gene: -; clone size: many
CDR3 protein: CASILNVRWDEQFF; CDR3 DNA: TGTGCCAGCATCCTTAACGTCCGATGGGATGAGCAGTTCTTC; V gene: TRBV11-2; J gene: TRBJ2-1; D gene: -; clone size: many
CDR3 protein: CSATSGRASADTQYF; CDR3 DNA: TGCAGTGCTACTAGCGGGAGGGCCTCCGCAGATACGCAGTATTTT; V gene: TRBV20-1; J gene: TRBJ2-3; D gene: TRBD2; clone size: many
CDR3 protein: CANQLKGAGNQPQHF; CDR3 DNA: TGCGCCAACCAATTGAAGGGGGCTGGCAATCAGCCCCAGCATTTT; V gene: TRBV10-1; J gene: TRBJ1-5; D gene: TRBD1; clone size: many
CDR3 protein: CAWREKGRTEAFF; CDR3 DNA: TGTGCCTGGAGGGAGAAGGGTCGGACTGAAGCTTTCTTT; V gene: TRBV30; J gene: TRBJ1-1; D gene: -; clone size: many
CDR3 protein: CSAREMGTVQETQYF; CDR3 DNA: TGCAGTGCTAGAGAGATGGGGACAGTTCAAGAGACCCAGTACTTC; V gene: TRBV20-1; J gene: TRBJ2-5; D gene: TRBD1; clone size: many
CDR3 protein: CASNDGTGVFGSPLHF; CDR3 DNA: TGTGCCAGCAACGACGGTACAGGGGTCTTCGGTTCACCCCTCCACTTT; V gene: TRBV6-1; J gene: TRBJ1-6; D gene: TRBD1; clone size: -
CDR3 protein: CSGWGDGYNEQFF; CDR3 DNA: TGCAGCGGATGGGGGGACGGGTACAATGAGCAGTTCTTC; V gene: TRBV29-1; J gene: TRBJ2-1; D gene: -; clone size: many
CDR3 protein: CASSLGGTSGVQAQYF; CDR3 DNA: TGTGCCAGCAGCCTAGGAGGGACTAGCGGCGTTCAGGCGCAGTATTTT; V gene: TRBV11-2; J gene: TRBJ2-3; D gene: TRBD2; clone size: -
CDR3 protein: CASSVLALSTDTQYF; CDR3 DNA: TGTGCCAGTAGTGTCCTAGCGTTAAGCACAGATACGCAGTATTTT; V gene: TRBV19; J gene: TRBJ2-3; D gene: -; clone size: few
CDR3 protein: CSARKSDRCGYGYTF; CDR3 DNA: TGCAGTGCTAGAAAAAGCGATAGGTGTGGGTATGGCTACACCTTC; V gene: TRBV20-1; J gene: TRBJ1-2; D gene: -; clone size: -
CDR3 protein: CASSQVWDGNQPQHF; CDR3 DNA: TGCGCCAGCAGCCAAGTTTGGGACGGCAATCAGCCCCAGCATTTT; V gene: TRBV4-1; J gene: TRBJ1-5; D gene: -; clone size: many
CDR3 protein: CASSILGGAAQPQHF; CDR3 DNA: TGTGCCAGTAGTATCTTAGGGGGCGCGGCCCAGCCCCAGCATTTT; V gene: TRBV19; J gene: TRBJ1-5; D gene: TRBD1; clone size: many
CDR3 protein: CASSLNLGDTQYF; CDR3 DNA: TGTGCCAGCAGCTTAAACTTGGGAGATACGCAGTATTTT; V gene: TRBV7-3; J gene: TRBJ2-3; D gene: -; clone size: -
CDR3 protein: CASSLGGGSVSYNEQFF; CDR3 DNA: TGCGCCAGCAGCTTAGGAGGCGGAAGTGTCTCCTACAATGAGCAGTTCTTC; V gene: TRBV5-1; J gene: TRBJ2-1; D gene: -; clone size: many
CDR3 protein: CASSYSANTEAFF; CDR3 DNA: TGTGCCAGCAGTTACTCGGCGAACACTGAAGCTTTCTTT; V gene: TRBV6-6; J gene: TRBJ1-1; D gene: -; clone size: many
CDR3 protein: CASIGDRVHTGELFF; CDR3 DNA: TGTGCCAGTATAGGAGACAGGGTCCACACCGGGGAGCTGTTTTTT; V gene: TRBV19; J gene: TRBJ2-2; D gene: TRBD1; clone size: many
CDR3 protein: CASSYSETPSGNTIYF; CDR3 DNA: TGTGCCAGCAGTTACTCGGAGACACCATCTGGAAACACCATATATTTT; V gene: TRBV6-5; J gene: TRBJ1-3; D gene: -; clone size: many
CDR3 protein: CASSGLGNTIYF; CDR3 DNA: TGTGCCAGCAGCGGCCTAGGAAACACCATATATTTT; V gene: TRBV7-2; J gene: TRBJ1-3; D gene: -; clone size: many
CDR3 protein: CASSPTSGRAQEQYF; CDR3 DNA: TGTGCCAGCAGTCCTACTAGCGGGAGGGCCCAGGAGCAGTACTTC; V gene: TRBV12-3/TRBV12-4; J gene: TRBJ2-7; D gene: TRBD2; clone size: many
CDR3 protein: CASSSGVGANVLTF; CDR3 DNA: TGCGCCAGCAGCTCAGGGGTTGGGGCCAACGTCCTGACTTTC; V gene: TRBV5-1; J gene: TRBJ2-6; D gene: -; clone size: many
CDR3 protein: CASSIGTGGNTGELFF; CDR3 DNA: TGTGCCAGCAGTATAGGGACAGGGGGAAACACCGGGGAGCTGTTTTTT; V gene: TRBV27; J gene: TRBJ2-2; D gene: TRBD1; clone size: medium-sized
CDR3 protein: CASTQNGSSGNGGTQYF; CDR3 DNA: TGTGCCAGCACCCAAAATGGGAGTAGCGGGAACGGGGGGACCCAGTACTTC; V gene: TRBV6-2/TRBV6-3; J gene: TRBJ2-5; D gene: TRBD2; clone size: many
CDR3 protein: CASSPEQGASTDTQYF; CDR3 DNA: TGTGCCAGCAGTCCCGAACAGGGGGCCAGCACAGATACGCAGTATTTT; V gene: TRBV27; J gene: TRBJ2-3; D gene: TRBD1; clone size: many
CDR3 protein: CSARRTGGRAMNTEAFF; CDR3 DNA: TGCAGTGCTAGAAGGACAGGGGGTCGAGCCATGAACACTGAAGCTTTCTTT; V gene: TRBV20-1; J gene: TRBJ1-1; D gene: TRBD1; clone size: many
CDR3 protein: CASSVAGGDTGELFF; CDR3 DNA: TGTGCCAGCAGCGTAGCGGGGGGCGACACCGGGGAGCTGTTTTTT; V gene: TRBV9; J gene: TRBJ2-2; D gene: -; clone size: many
CDR3 protein: CASSLLAGRLVF; CDR3 DNA: TGCGCCAGCAGCTTACTAGCGGGGCGCCTGGTCTTC; V gene: TRBV5-1; J gene: TRBJ2-1; D gene: TRBD2; clone size: -
CDR3 protein: CASSFITDRDTQYF; CDR3 DNA: TGTGCCAGCTCATTTATCACAGACAGAGATACGCAGTATTTT; V gene: TRBV18; J gene: TRBJ2-3; D gene: -; clone size: many
CDR3 protein: CASREVGRFSVNEQFF; CDR3 DNA: TGTGCCAGCAGGGAGGTCGGGAGGTTCTCTGTCAATGAGCAGTTCTTC; V gene: TRBV6-1; J gene: TRBJ2-1; D gene: TRBD2; clone size: -
CDR3 protein: CASSLLTSGRWAYNEQFF; CDR3 DNA: TGCGCCAGCAGCTTGTTGACTAGCGGGAGGTGGGCCTACAATGAGCAGTTCTTC; V gene: TRBV5-1; J gene: TRBJ2-1; D gene: TRBD2; clone size: many
CDR3 protein: CASSENGNTGELFF; CDR3 DNA: TGTGCCAGCAGTGAAAACGGTAACACCGGGGAGCTGTTTTTT; V gene: TRBV6-1; J gene: TRBJ2-2; D gene: -; clone size: many
CDR3 protein: CSAPRQGRTNEKLFF; CDR3 DNA: TGCAGTGCGCCCCGACAGGGGCGAACTAATGAAAAACTGTTTTTT; V gene: TRBV20-1; J gene: TRBJ1-4; D gene: TRBD1; clone size: many
CDR3 protein: CASSFGRGTHPQHF; CDR3 DNA: TGTGCCAGCAGTTTCGGCAGGGGAACTCATCCCCAGCATTTT; V gene: TRBV28; J gene: TRBJ1-5; D gene: -; clone size: -
CDR3 protein: CASSPGQGDGYTF; CDR3 DNA: TGTGCCAGCAGCCCCGGACAGGGGGATGGCTACACCTTC; V gene: TRBV6-1; J gene: TRBJ1-2; D gene: TRBD1; clone size: many
CDR3 protein: CSAASGGNTIYF; CDR3 DNA: TGCAGCGCTGCTTCGGGGGGAAACACCATATATTTT; V gene: TRBV29-1; J gene: TRBJ1-3; D gene: -; clone size: many
CDR3 protein: CASSLGQGNTIYF; CDR3 DNA: TGTGCCAGCAGCTTGGGCCAGGGAAACACCATATATTTT; V gene: TRBV7-9; J gene: TRBJ1-3; D gene: -; clone size: many
CDR3 protein: CAWSPRNTEAFF; CDR3 DNA: TGTGCCTGGAGTCCCCGGAACACTGAAGCTTTCTTT; V gene: TRBV30; J gene: TRBJ1-1; D gene: -; clone size: many
CDR3 protein: CASSVVGNPNEKLFF; CDR3 DNA: TGTGCCAGCAGCGTAGTAGGAAACCCTAATGAAAAACTGTTTTTT; V gene: TRBV9; J gene: TRBJ1-4; D gene: -; clone size: -
CDR3 protein: CASSQDVGTRLLPAEAFF; CDR3 DNA: TGTGCCAGCAGCCAAGATGTGGGGACACGTCTCTTGCCGGCTGAAGCTTTCTTT; V gene: TRBV3-1; J gene: TRBJ1-1; D gene: -; clone size: many
CDR3 protein: CASIGYVQETQYF; CDR3 DNA: TGTGCCAGCATTGGGTACGTCCAAGAGACCCAGTACTTC; V gene: TRBV6-2/TRBV6-3; J gene: TRBJ2-5; D gene: -; clone size: -
CDR3 protein: CASSEYTGELFF; CDR3 DNA: TGTGCCAGCAGCGAGTACACCGGGGAGCTGTTTTTT; V gene: TRBV7-9; J gene: TRBJ2-2; D gene: -; clone size: many
CDR3 protein: CASSSTGYGYTF; CDR3 DNA: TGTGCCAGCAGTTCGACAGGATATGGCTACACCTTC; V gene: TRBV28; J gene: TRBJ1-2; D gene: -; clone size: many
CDR3 protein: CASSETGDYGYTF; CDR3 DNA: TGCGCCAGCAGTGAGACAGGAGACTATGGCTACACCTTC; V gene: TRBV10-2; J gene: TRBJ1-2; D gene: -; clone size: many
CDR3 protein: CASSLGLADYNEQFF; CDR3 DNA: TGTGCCAGCAGCTTGGGGCTAGCGGACTACAATGAGCAGTTCTTC; V gene: TRBV5-5; J gene: TRBJ2-1; D gene: TRBD2; clone size: many
CDR3 protein: CASSSYRDGELFF; CDR3 DNA: TGTGCCAGCAGCTCGTACAGGGACGGGGAGCTGTTTTTT; V gene: TRBV7-2; J gene: TRBJ2-2; D gene: -; clone size: many